These 20 T cell receptor beta chains share one sample of origin, sequenced in a study of T cell changes during pregnancy in multiple sclerosis. Profiling relied on immunoSEQ multiplex PCR, and the TCRdb table lists in-frame clones only, not all of them. In the table there are 50,000 or so clones, 90% to 95% of which are singletons. The specimen was CD4+ T cells from peripheral blood mononuclear cells, collected before pregnancy. All receptors derive from a female donor with multiple sclerosis, enrolled in a pregnancy study.

This chain joins TRBV19 and TRBJ1-5; 9 positions match TRBD1. The CDR3 is made up of 17 amino acids. Germline trimming cut 9 bases from V and 1 base from J; bases unmatched to any gene: 13. Germline assignment: CDR1 LNHDA and CDR2 SQIVND (reference sequence). CDR3 coding DNA: TGTGCCAGCAAGAGGGACAGGGTCGAGAGCAGCAATCAGCCCCAGCATTTT. Translating it yields CASKRDRVESSNQPQHF.

In its sample, this clone was seen once. The V and J genes are TRBV20-1 and TRBJ2-7, with D tentatively TRBD1 (6 bases). V was shortened by 4 bases and J by 6 bases, with 10 bases between the two germline ends. CDR1 DFQATT and CDR2 SNEGSKA come from the germline V gene (reference sequence). The CDR3 is 11 residues long. The CDR3 bases are TGCAGTGCTATTGGACAGCTCGAGCAGTACTTC. Protein sequence: CSAIGQLEQYF.

This clone showed up just once. V usage is TRBV7-2 and J usage is TRBJ2-5; D uncertain. V lost 2 bases and J 0 bases, leaving 7 bases between the germline ends. Germline lookup yields CDR1 SGHTA and CDR2 FQGNSA. This CDR3 is built from 14 residues. CDR3 in DNA: TGTGCCAGCAGCTTAACCGGGTACCAAGAGACCCAGTACTTC. Translated: CASSLTGYQETQYF. The full variable domain, in which reference TRBV7-2 and TRBJ2-5 provide the parts outside the CDR3, is GAGVSQSPSNKVTEKGKDVELRCDPISGHTALYWYRQSLGQGLEFLIYFQGNSAPDKSGLPSDRFSAERTGGSVSTLTIQRTQQEDSAVYLCASSLTGYQETQYFGPGTRLLVL.

The genes are TRBV19 and TRBJ2-7, with 9 positions matching TRBD1. The CDR3 contains 16 residues. Germline trimming cut 6 bases from V and 4 bases from J; bases unmatched to any gene: 13. The germline CDR1 and CDR2 sequences are LNHDA and SQIVND (reference sequence). DNA of the CDR3: TGTGCCAGTAGCGCCCGGGACAGGGTAAACAGGTACGAGCAGTACTTC. This sequence encodes CASSARDRVNRYEQYF.

The chain joins TRBV5-1 to TRBJ2-3; 14 bases match TRBD2. Germline V lookup: CDR1 SGHRS, CDR2 YFSETQ. J was trimmed by 1 base and V by 4 bases; bases with no gene match: 8. The CDR3 covers 18 residues. The CDR3 loop reads CASSLYRLAGGGTDTQYF. Written as DNA, the CDR3 is TGCGCCAGCAGCCTGTACCGACTAGCGGGAGGGGGCACAGATACGCAGTATTTT.

The gene calls are TRBV14 and TRBJ1-1; D is possibly TRBD1 (5 bases). V lost 0 bases and J lost 1, with 12 bases in between. Germline V lookup: CDR1 SGHDN, CDR2 FVKESK. The CDR3 loop spans 16 amino acids. DNA for the CDR3: TGTGCCAGCAGCCAAGATGAGAAGGGGTGGAACACTGAAGCTTTCTTT. Protein: CASSQDEKGWNTEAFF.

J is TRBJ2-1 and V is TRBV5-1; a weak D match, TRBD2 (6 bases). The CDR3 loop spans 14 amino acids. Trimming pared 0 bases from V and 7 bases from J, leaving 11 bases between. The V gene's germline CDR1 is SGHRS and CDR2 YFSETQ. CDR3 residues: CASSLGDSGNEQFF. CDR3 nucleotide sequence: TGCGCCAGCAGCTTGGGGGATAGCGGTAATGAGCAGTTCTTC. Full variable domain (rest looked up from reference TRBV5-1 and TRBJ2-1): KAGVTQTPRYLIKTRGQQVTLSCSPISGHRSVSWYQQTPGQGLQFLFEYFSETQRNKGNFPGRFSGRQFSNSRSEMNVSTLELGDSALYLCASSLGDSGNEQFFGPGTRLTVL.

The chain couples TRBV6-6 to TRBJ2-1, with 8 nucleotides matching TRBD2. Germline V gene lookup returns CDR1 MNHNY and CDR2 SVGAGI (reference sequence). The CDR3 is made up of 14 amino acids. V lost 5 bases, J lost 0 bases, and 0 bases stayed unmatched. The CDR3 here is CASSSGSSYNEQFF. The CDR3 DNA reads as TGTGCCAGCAGTAGCGGGAGCTCCTACAATGAGCAGTTCTTC.

The chain employs TRBV10-3 and TRBJ2-5; 7 nucleotides align to TRBD2. Germline V gene sequence: CDR1 ENHRY, CDR2 SYGVKD. This CDR3 has 15 amino acids. Losses at the gene ends were 3 bases for V and 5 bases for J; bases not matched to a gene: 9. For the CDR3, the DNA is TGTGCCATCAGTGATCGGGGGAGGGCCCGGGAGACCCAGTACTTC. This translates into CAISDRGRARETQYF.

The chain is built from TRBV5-6 and TRBJ2-3, with TRBD2 identical over 14 bases. CDR3 length: 16 residues. Germline assignment: CDR1 SGHDT and CDR2 YYEEEE. The ends lost 3 bases at V and 5 bases at J; junction bases unmatched: 5. The CDR3 loop reads CASSSQTSGRVDTQYF. Written as DNA, the CDR3 is TGTGCCAGCAGCTCGCAGACTAGCGGGAGGGTAGATACGCAGTATTTT.

This clone was seen only once. This chain connects TRBV27 to TRBJ2-7, with TRBD1 matching over 8 bases. The CDR3 runs 15 residues. V was clipped by 6 bases and J by 0 bases; unmatched bases: 7. CDR1 MNHEY and CDR2 SMNVEV come from the germline V gene (reference sequence). This CDR3 reads CASSPTGGSSYEQYF. Here the CDR3 DNA reads TGTGCCAGCAGCCCTACAGGGGGGAGCTCCTACGAGCAGTACTTC.

The chain links TRBV11-1 to TRBJ1-1, with D perhaps matching TRBD1 (6 bases). This CDR3 is built from 14 residues. CDR1 is SGHAT and CDR2 is FQDESV in the germline V gene (reference sequence). Trimming shortened V by 1 base and J by 0 bases, and 6 bases separated the two germline ends. CDR3 loop: CASSLDRVNTEAFF. In DNA form, the CDR3 reads TGTGCCAGCAGCTTAGACAGGGTGAACACTGAAGCTTTCTTT.

The rearrangement links TRBV12-5 to TRBJ1-1; TRBD1 aligns across 9 bases. There are 13 residues in the CDR3. J gave up 4 bases and V 6 bases, and 3 bases lay outside the gene matches. Germline CDR1 and CDR2: LGHNT and FRNRAP. For the CDR3, the DNA is TGTGCTAGTGGCTTGACAGGGGGCACTGAAGCTTTCTTT. Protein sequence: CASGLTGGTEAFF.

This clone was recorded only once. The chain recombines TRBV30 with TRBJ1-1, with 10 bases that match TRBD1. From germline, CDR1 is GTSNPN and CDR2 SVGIG (reference sequence). Trimming at V came to 4 bases and at J to 1 base, leaving 6 bases not matched to a gene. The CDR3 sequence is 15 residues long. CDR3 amino acids: CAWKFGDRGNTEAFF. As DNA, the CDR3 is TGTGCCTGGAAATTTGGGGACAGGGGGAACACTGAAGCTTTCTTT.

The chain links TRBV5-4 to TRBJ2-1; the D is unclear. Germline CDR1 SGHNT, CDR2 YYREEE (reference sequence). Trimming pared 2 bases from V and 10 bases from J, leaving 7 bases between. The CDR3 is made up of 11 amino acids. This chain's CDR3 is CASSFSQEQFF. The CDR3 DNA reads TGTGCCAGCAGCTTCTCCCAGGAGCAGTTCTTC.

The chain links TRBV4-3 to TRBJ2-3, with 7 bases fitting TRBD2. CDR3 size: 17 residues. CDR1 is LGHNA, CDR2 YSLEER, per germline. The trim removed 2 bases at V and 2 bases at J, leaving 10 bases unmatched. CDR3 protein: CASSQSPTSESTDTQYF. The CDR3 DNA follows: TGCGCCAGCAGCCAATCTCCAACTAGCGAATCCACAGATACGCAGTATTTT.

The rearrangement joins TRBV28 to TRBJ2-3, with TRBD2 identical over 12 bases. CDR3 length equals 20 residues. Trimming cost V 5 bases and J 1 base; bases outside gene matches: 16. Germline V gene lookup returns CDR1 MDHEN and CDR2 SYDVKM. DNA for the CDR3: TGTGCCAGCAGTCTCCCCCGACTAGCGGGAGTGGGTTTGGGCACAGATACGCAGTATTTT. Encoded protein: CASSLPRLAGVGLGTDTQYF.

The chain uses TRBV7-2 and TRBJ2-5, with D possibly TRBD2 on 6 matching bases. CDR3 length: 17 residues. V gave up 0 bases and J gave up 2 bases, with 16 bases separating them. Germline V gene sequence: CDR1 SGHTA, CDR2 FQGNSA. The CDR3, as DNA: TGTGCCAGCAGCTTAGCGCGGAATAGCGGATTACAAGAGACCCAGTACTTC. This gives the protein CASSLARNSGLQETQYF.

The chain uses TRBV6-5 and TRBJ1-2; unclear D gene. Germline loops: CDR1 MNHEY, CDR2 SVGAGI. With 0 bases removed from V and 2 bases from J, the gap between germline ends came to 13 bases. The CDR3 sequence is 16 residues long. The CDR3 nucleotides are TGTGCCAGCAGTTACTCGCGAGGACTAACCAACTATGGCTACACCTTC. Amino acids: CASSYSRGLTNYGYTF.

The chain joins TRBV7-2 to TRBJ2-7; D is perhaps TRBD1 (5 bases). Deletions cut 7 bases from V and 0 bases from J, with 13 bases between. This CDR3 region has 14 residues. From germline, CDR1 is SGHTA and CDR2 FQGNSA. CDR3 nucleotides: TGTGCCAGCACCGCACAAGGGGTCTCCTACGAGCAGTACTTC. Translation gives CASTAQGVSYEQYF.